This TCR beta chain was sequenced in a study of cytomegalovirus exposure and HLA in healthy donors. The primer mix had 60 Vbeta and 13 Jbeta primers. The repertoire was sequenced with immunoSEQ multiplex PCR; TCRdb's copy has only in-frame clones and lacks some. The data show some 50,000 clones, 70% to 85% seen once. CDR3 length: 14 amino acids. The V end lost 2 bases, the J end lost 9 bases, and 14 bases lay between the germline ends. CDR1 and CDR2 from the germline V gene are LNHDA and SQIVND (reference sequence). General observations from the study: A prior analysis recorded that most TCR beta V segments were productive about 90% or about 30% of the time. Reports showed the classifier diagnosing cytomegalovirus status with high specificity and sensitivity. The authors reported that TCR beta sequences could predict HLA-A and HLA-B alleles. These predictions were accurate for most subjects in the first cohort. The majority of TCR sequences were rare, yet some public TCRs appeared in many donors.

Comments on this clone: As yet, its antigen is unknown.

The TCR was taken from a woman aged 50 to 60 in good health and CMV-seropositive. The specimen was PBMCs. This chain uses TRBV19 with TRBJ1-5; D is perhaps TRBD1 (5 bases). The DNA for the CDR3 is TGTGCCAGTAGTATACGGCAGGGTAAACGGCCCCAGCATTTT. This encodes CASSIRQGKRPQHF.